A selection of T cell receptor beta chains follows, all from one sample in a study of T cell responses to AZD1222 COVID-19 vaccine. The data were produced by immunoSEQ multiplex PCR, yet TCRdb's version contains in-frame clones alone and is incomplete. Seen here are some 100,000 clones, nearly 90% observed once, and the top ten hold over 15%. Sequenced here: peripheral blood, sampled on day 0 of AZD1222 vaccination. These TCRs come from an adult in good health. Both conserved end residues are part of each CDR3. Each record gives: CDR3 DNA, CDR3 protein, clone size, V gene, D gene, J gene. A D gene is named only where the DNA matches it firmly. Clone size, where shown, is once, few, many, or a class for clones that have expanded.

cdr3_nt: TGTGCCATCAGTGAGCCCCGGCCAGGGAACACAGATACGCAGTATTTT
cdr3_aa: CAISEPRPGNTDTQYF
clone_size: few
v_call: TRBV10-3
d_call: -
j_call: TRBJ2-3

cdr3_nt: TGTGCCAGTAGTGTGGGACCGACGATTTCTGGGGCCAACGTCCTGACTTTC
cdr3_aa: CASSVGPTISGANVLTF
clone_size: -
v_call: TRBV19
d_call: -
j_call: TRBJ2-6

cdr3_nt: TGTGCCAGCAGCCCTACATGGACCACTGAAGCTTTCTTT
cdr3_aa: CASSPTWTTEAFF
clone_size: -
v_call: TRBV5-4
d_call: -
j_call: TRBJ1-1

cdr3_nt: TGCGCCAGCAGCCCCGGGACTAGCGGCCAGACCCAGTACTTC
cdr3_aa: CASSPGTSGQTQYF
clone_size: -
v_call: TRBV5-1
d_call: TRBD2
j_call: TRBJ2-5

cdr3_nt: TGTGCCAGCAGCTTAGTGGTAGGGTCCTACAATGAGCAGTTCTTC
cdr3_aa: CASSLVVGSYNEQFF
clone_size: once
v_call: TRBV7-2
d_call: -
j_call: TRBJ2-1

cdr3_nt: TGCGCCAGCAGCTTGGGTAGGGAGGGTGAAGCTTTCTTT
cdr3_aa: CASSLGREGEAFF
clone_size: once
v_call: TRBV5-1
d_call: -
j_call: TRBJ1-1

cdr3_nt: TGTGCCAGCAGCGTAGGCGGGCCCGGGGGGGAGACCCAGTACTTC
cdr3_aa: CASSVGGPGGETQYF
clone_size: -
v_call: TRBV9
d_call: TRBD2
j_call: TRBJ2-5

cdr3_nt: TGTGCCAGCAGGGACCGACAGGGACGGGATGAAAAACTGTTTTTT
cdr3_aa: CASRDRQGRDEKLFF
clone_size: -
v_call: TRBV6-5
d_call: TRBD1
j_call: TRBJ1-4

cdr3_nt: TGTGCCAGCAGCAGACGGACAGGGGCTTTTACTGAAGCTTTCTTT
cdr3_aa: CASSRRTGAFTEAFF
clone_size: -
v_call: TRBV14
d_call: TRBD1
j_call: TRBJ1-1

cdr3_nt: TGTGCCAGCAGCTTAGAATCGGGGGTTAACTATGGCTACACCTTC
cdr3_aa: CASSLESGVNYGYTF
clone_size: -
v_call: TRBV7-9
d_call: -
j_call: TRBJ1-2

cdr3_nt: TGTGCCAGCAGCCTGGTACTAGCGGGAGCTCCCTCCTACAATGAGCAGTTCTTC
cdr3_aa: CASSLVLAGAPSYNEQFF
clone_size: -
v_call: TRBV11-3
d_call: TRBD2
j_call: TRBJ2-1

cdr3_nt: TGTGCCAGCAGTCCCACCTCCTACGAGCAGTACTTC
cdr3_aa: CASSPTSYEQYF
clone_size: -
v_call: TRBV6-2/TRBV6-3
d_call: -
j_call: TRBJ2-7

cdr3_nt: TGTGCCAGCACCCAAATCCGGGGATACGGCTATGGCTACACCTTC
cdr3_aa: CASTQIRGYGYGYTF
clone_size: -
v_call: TRBV28
d_call: -
j_call: TRBJ1-2

cdr3_nt: TGTGCCAGCAGCGGAAGGGATTCACCCCTCCACTTT
cdr3_aa: CASSGRDSPLHF
clone_size: -
v_call: TRBV9
d_call: -
j_call: TRBJ1-6

cdr3_nt: TGCGCCAGCAGCCTACTGACGGGGGGGCGCGCCTATGGCTACACCTTC
cdr3_aa: CASSLLTGGRAYGYTF
clone_size: once
v_call: TRBV5-1
d_call: -
j_call: TRBJ1-2

cdr3_nt: TGCGCCAGCAGCTCCCTGGACAGTCTACAAGAGACCCAGTACTTC
cdr3_aa: CASSSLDSLQETQYF
clone_size: -
v_call: TRBV5-1
d_call: -
j_call: TRBJ2-5

cdr3_nt: TGTGCCACCAGTGTGTCCAGGCGGCAAGAGACCCAGTACTTC
cdr3_aa: CATSVSRRQETQYF
clone_size: -
v_call: TRBV24-1
d_call: -
j_call: TRBJ2-5

cdr3_nt: TGCAGTGCTAGTGCAGGGGTTGGAAACACCATATATTTT
cdr3_aa: CSASAGVGNTIYF
clone_size: -
v_call: TRBV20-1
d_call: -
j_call: TRBJ1-3

cdr3_nt: TGTGCCAGCAGCGATGGTTCAAATGAAGCTTTCTTT
cdr3_aa: CASSDGSNEAFF
clone_size: -
v_call: TRBV9
d_call: -
j_call: TRBJ1-1

cdr3_nt: TGTGCCTGGAGGGGACAGGGATTCACTGAAGCTTTCTTT
cdr3_aa: CAWRGQGFTEAFF
clone_size: -
v_call: TRBV30
d_call: TRBD1
j_call: TRBJ1-1

cdr3_nt: TGTGCCAGCAGTCAGGACAGGGGGCGTGTGGGCAATCAGCCCCAGCATTTT
cdr3_aa: CASSQDRGRVGNQPQHF
clone_size: -
v_call: TRBV6-2/TRBV6-3
d_call: TRBD1
j_call: TRBJ1-5

cdr3_nt: TGCAGCGTCGGAGCCCCTCTAGTTGGGGGGGCGGTCACCGGGGAGCTGTTTTTT
cdr3_aa: CSVGAPLVGGAVTGELFF
clone_size: -
v_call: TRBV29-1
d_call: -
j_call: TRBJ2-2